The rows below give T cell receptor beta chains drawn from one sample of a study of T cells in Graves' hyperthyroidism and ophthalmopathy. Via MiXCR, TCRdb re-called the multiplex PCR reads, giving one row per CDR3 protein. The sample yields about 500,000 distinct CDR3 sequences, about an eighth seen once. Sequenced input: blood. The origin of the receptors is a woman aged 18-30 years with Graves' hyperthyroidism. The CDR3 runs from the conserved cysteine through the conserved F or W. The order of the fields is D gene, V gene, clone size, J gene, CDR3 DNA, CDR3 protein. The D gene is left open where the match is weak. Expanded clones are given a class, and other clones once, few, many or no size at all.

d_gene: TRBD2; v_gene: TRBV3-1; abundance: many; j_gene: TRBJ2-3; CDR3nt: TGTGCCAGCAGCCTGACTAGCGGGAATGCAGATACGCAGTATTTT; CDR3aa: CASSLTSGNADTQYF
d_gene: TRBD1; v_gene: TRBV7-8; abundance: many; j_gene: TRBJ2-5; CDR3nt: TGTGCCAGCAGCTCTGCACGGGACAGGGTCCGTTTGGAGACCCAGTACTTC; CDR3aa: CASSSARDRVRLETQYF
d_gene: -; v_gene: TRBV30; abundance: -; j_gene: TRBJ2-3; CDR3nt: TGTGCCTGGAGAATGACGGGTACGCAGTATTTT; CDR3aa: CAWRMTGTQYF
d_gene: TRBD2; v_gene: TRBV10-1; abundance: many; j_gene: TRBJ2-3; CDR3nt: TGCGCCAGTTCAACTAGCGGAGACACAGATACGCAGTATTTT; CDR3aa: CASSTSGDTDTQYF
d_gene: TRBD2; v_gene: TRBV7-6; abundance: many; j_gene: TRBJ2-1; CDR3nt: TGTGCCAGCAGCTTAGCTAACCTAGCGGGATTCTACAATGAGCAGTTCTTC; CDR3aa: CASSLANLAGFYNEQFF
d_gene: -; v_gene: TRBV7-8; abundance: many; j_gene: TRBJ1-2; CDR3nt: TGTGCCAGCAGTCCCGCGGGGGCTAACTATGGCTACACCTTC; CDR3aa: CASSPAGANYGYTF
d_gene: TRBD2; v_gene: TRBV5-1; abundance: -; j_gene: TRBJ2-2; CDR3nt: TGCGCCAGCAGCTTAAGACTAGCCGATAAATCGAACACCGGGGAGCTGTTTTTT; CDR3aa: CASSLRLADKSNTGELFF
d_gene: TRBD1; v_gene: TRBV7-8; abundance: many; j_gene: TRBJ1-2; CDR3nt: TGTGCCAGCAGCTGGGGACAGGCCATCTCTAACTATGGCTACACCTTC; CDR3aa: CASSWGQAISNYGYTF
d_gene: -; v_gene: TRBV24-1; abundance: -; j_gene: TRBJ2-3; CDR3nt: TGTGCCACCAGTGAGTCGACTAGCACAGATACGCAGTATTTT; CDR3aa: CATSESTSTDTQYF
d_gene: -; v_gene: TRBV6-1; abundance: few; j_gene: TRBJ1-1; CDR3nt: TGTGCCAGCCCCAAGCCGGGGGGACGCGGTGAAGCTTTCTTT; CDR3aa: CASPKPGGRGEAFF
d_gene: TRBD2; v_gene: TRBV20-1; abundance: many; j_gene: TRBJ2-5; CDR3nt: TGCAGTGCTACTACTAGCGGGAGGGGTCAAGAGACCCAGTACTTC; CDR3aa: CSATTSGRGQETQYF
d_gene: -; v_gene: TRBV7-8; abundance: many; j_gene: TRBJ2-3; CDR3nt: TGTGCCAGCAGCCCCAATCCCACAGATACGCAGTATTTT; CDR3aa: CASSPNPTDTQYF
d_gene: -; v_gene: TRBV6-2/TRBV6-3; abundance: many; j_gene: TRBJ1-5; CDR3nt: TGTGCCAGCAGTTACTCGACGCCGGGATATAGCAATCAGCCCCAGCATTTT; CDR3aa: CASSYSTPGYSNQPQHF
d_gene: -; v_gene: TRBV19; abundance: many; j_gene: TRBJ2-6; CDR3nt: TGTGCCAGTACTACGTCAGGCTCTGGGGCCAACGTCCTGACTTTC; CDR3aa: CASTTSGSGANVLTF
d_gene: -; v_gene: TRBV11-2; abundance: few; j_gene: TRBJ1-1; CDR3nt: TGTGCCAGCAGCCCCAGGGCAGGGGAGGACTCGGACACTGAAGCTTTCTTT; CDR3aa: CASSPRAGEDSDTEAFF
d_gene: TRBD1; v_gene: TRBV20-1; abundance: -; j_gene: TRBJ1-5; CDR3nt: TGCAGTGCTAGAGATCCCGGGACAGGCAATCAGCCCCAGCATTTT; CDR3aa: CSARDPGTGNQPQHF
d_gene: TRBD2; v_gene: TRBV19; abundance: -; j_gene: TRBJ2-1; CDR3nt: TGTGCCAGTAGTATGGGGACTAGCGGGTACAATGAGCAGTTCTTC; CDR3aa: CASSMGTSGYNEQFF